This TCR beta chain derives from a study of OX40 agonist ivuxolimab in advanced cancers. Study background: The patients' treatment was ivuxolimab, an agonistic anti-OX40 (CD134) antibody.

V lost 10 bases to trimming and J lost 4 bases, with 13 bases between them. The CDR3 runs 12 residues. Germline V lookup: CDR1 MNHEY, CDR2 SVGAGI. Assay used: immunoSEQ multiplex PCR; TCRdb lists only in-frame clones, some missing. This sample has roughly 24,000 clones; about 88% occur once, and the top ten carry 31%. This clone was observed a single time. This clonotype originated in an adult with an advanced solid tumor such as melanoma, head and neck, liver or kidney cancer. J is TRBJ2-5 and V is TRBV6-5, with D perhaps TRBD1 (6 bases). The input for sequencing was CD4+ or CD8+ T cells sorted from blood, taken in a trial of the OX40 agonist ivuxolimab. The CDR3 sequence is CATKGGSETQYF. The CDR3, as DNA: TGTGCCACAAAAGGGGGTTCAGAGACCCAGTACTTC.